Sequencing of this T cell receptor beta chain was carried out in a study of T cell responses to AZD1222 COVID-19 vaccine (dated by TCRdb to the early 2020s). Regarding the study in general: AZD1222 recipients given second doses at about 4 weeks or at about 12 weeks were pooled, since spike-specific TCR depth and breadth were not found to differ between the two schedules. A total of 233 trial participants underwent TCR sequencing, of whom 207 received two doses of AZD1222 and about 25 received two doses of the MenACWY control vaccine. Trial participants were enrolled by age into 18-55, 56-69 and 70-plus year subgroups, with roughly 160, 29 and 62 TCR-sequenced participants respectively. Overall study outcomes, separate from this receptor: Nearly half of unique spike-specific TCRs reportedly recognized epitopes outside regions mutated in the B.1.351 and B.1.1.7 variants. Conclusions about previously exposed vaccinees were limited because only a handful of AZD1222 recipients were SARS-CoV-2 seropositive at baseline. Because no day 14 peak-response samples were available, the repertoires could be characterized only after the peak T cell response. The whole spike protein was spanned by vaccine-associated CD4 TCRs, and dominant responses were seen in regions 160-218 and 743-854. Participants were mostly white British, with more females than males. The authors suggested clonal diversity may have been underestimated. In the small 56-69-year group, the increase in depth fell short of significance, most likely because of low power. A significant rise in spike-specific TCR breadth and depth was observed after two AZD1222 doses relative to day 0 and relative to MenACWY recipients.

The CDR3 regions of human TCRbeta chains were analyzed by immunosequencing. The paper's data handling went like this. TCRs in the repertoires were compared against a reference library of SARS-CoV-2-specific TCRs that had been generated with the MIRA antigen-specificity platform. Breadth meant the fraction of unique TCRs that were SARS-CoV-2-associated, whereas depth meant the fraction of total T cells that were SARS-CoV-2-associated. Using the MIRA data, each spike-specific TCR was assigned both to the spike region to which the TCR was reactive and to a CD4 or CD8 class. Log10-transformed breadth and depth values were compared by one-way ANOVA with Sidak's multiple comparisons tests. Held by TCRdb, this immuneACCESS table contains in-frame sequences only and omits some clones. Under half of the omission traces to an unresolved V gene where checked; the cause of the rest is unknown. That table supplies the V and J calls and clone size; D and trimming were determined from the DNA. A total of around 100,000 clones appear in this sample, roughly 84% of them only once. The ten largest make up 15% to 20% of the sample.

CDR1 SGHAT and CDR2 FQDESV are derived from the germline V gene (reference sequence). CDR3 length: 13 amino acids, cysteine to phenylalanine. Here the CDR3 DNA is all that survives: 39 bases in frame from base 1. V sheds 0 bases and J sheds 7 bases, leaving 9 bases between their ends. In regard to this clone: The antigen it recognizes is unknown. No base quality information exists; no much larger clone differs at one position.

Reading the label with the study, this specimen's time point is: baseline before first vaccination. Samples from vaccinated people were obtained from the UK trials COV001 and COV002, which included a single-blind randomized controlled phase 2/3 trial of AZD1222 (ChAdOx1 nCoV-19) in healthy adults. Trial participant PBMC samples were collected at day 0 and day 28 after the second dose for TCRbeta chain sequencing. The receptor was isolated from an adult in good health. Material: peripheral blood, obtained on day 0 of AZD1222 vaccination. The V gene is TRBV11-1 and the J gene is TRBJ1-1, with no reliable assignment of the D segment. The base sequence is TGTGCCAGCAGCTTAGCGAGGGCGGGTGAAGCTTTCTTT. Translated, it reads CASSLARAGEAFF.